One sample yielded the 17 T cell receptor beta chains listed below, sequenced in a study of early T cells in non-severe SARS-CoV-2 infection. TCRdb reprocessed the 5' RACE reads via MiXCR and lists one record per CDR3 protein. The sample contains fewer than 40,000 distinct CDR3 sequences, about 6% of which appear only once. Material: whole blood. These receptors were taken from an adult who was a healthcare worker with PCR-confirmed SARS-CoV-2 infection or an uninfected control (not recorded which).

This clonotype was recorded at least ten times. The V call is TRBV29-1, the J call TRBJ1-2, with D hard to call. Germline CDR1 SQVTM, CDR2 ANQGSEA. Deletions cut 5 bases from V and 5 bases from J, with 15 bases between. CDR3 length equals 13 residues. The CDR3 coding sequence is TGCAGCGTTCGCAGAGGGTTCGAATATGGCTACACCTTC. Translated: CSVRRGFEYGYTF.

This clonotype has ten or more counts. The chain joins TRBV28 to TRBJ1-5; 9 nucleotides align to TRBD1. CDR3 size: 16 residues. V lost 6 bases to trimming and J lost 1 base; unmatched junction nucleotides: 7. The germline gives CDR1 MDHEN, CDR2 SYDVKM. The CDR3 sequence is CASRRGTGRSNQPQHF. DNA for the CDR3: TGTGCCAGCAGACGAGGGACAGGGAGGAGCAATCAGCCCCAGCATTTT. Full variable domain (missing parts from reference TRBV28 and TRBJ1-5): DVKVTQSSRYLVKRTGEKVFLECVQDMDHENMFWYRQDPGLGLRLIYFSYDVKMKEKGDIPEGYSVSREKKERFSLILESASTNQTSMYLCASRRGTGRSNQPQHFGDGTRLSIL.

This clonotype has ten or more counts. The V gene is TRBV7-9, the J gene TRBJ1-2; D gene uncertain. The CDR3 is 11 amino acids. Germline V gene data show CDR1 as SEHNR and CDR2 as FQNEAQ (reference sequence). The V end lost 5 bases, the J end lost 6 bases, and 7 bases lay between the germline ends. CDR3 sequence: CASSTRHGYTF. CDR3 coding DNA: TGTGCCAGCAGCACAAGACATGGCTACACCTTC.

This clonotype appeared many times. CDR3 sequence reads: CASSLFRQTMNTEAFF. The DNA for the CDR3 is TGTGCCAGCAGCTTATTTCGACAGACGATGAACACTGAAGCTTTCTTT. V and J are TRBV7-8 and TRBJ1-1, with D possibly TRBD1 on 5 matching bases. V lost 2 bases and J 0 bases, leaving 13 bases between the germline ends. The CDR3 spans 16 residues. Germline lookup yields CDR1 SGHVS and CDR2 FQNEAQ. The full variable domain, in which reference TRBV7-8 and TRBJ1-1 provide the parts outside the CDR3, is GAGVSQSPRYKVAKRGQDVALRCDPISGHVSLFWYQQALGQGPEFLTYFQNEAQLDKSGLPSDRFFAERPEGSVSTLKIQRTQQEDSAVYLCASSLFRQTMNTEAFFGQGTRLTVV.

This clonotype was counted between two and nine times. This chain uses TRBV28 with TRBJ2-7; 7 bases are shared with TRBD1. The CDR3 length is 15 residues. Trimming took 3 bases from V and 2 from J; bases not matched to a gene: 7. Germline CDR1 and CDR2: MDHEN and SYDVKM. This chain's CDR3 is CASSFRRQGAYEQYF. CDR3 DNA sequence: TGTGCCAGCAGTTTCCGGAGACAGGGTGCCTACGAGCAGTACTTC. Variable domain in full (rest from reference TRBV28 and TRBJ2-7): DVKVTQSSRYLVKRTGEKVFLECVQDMDHENMFWYRQDPGLGLRLIYFSYDVKMKEKGDIPEGYSVSREKKERFSLILESASTNQTSMYLCASSFRRQGAYEQYFGPGTRLTVT.

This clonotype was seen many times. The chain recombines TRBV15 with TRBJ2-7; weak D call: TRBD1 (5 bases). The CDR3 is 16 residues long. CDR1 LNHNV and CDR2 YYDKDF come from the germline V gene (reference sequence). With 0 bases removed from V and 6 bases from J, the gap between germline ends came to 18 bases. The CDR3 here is CATSRDTTLGAREQYF. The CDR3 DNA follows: TGTGCCACCAGCAGAGACACTACCCTAGGGGCTCGCGAGCAGTACTTC. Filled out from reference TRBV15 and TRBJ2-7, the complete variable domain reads DAMVIQNPRYQVTQFGKPVTLSCSQTLNHNVMYWYQQKSSQAPKLLFHYYDKDFNNEADTPDNFQSRRPNTSFCFLDIRSPGLGDTAMYLCATSRDTTLGAREQYFGPGTRLTVT.

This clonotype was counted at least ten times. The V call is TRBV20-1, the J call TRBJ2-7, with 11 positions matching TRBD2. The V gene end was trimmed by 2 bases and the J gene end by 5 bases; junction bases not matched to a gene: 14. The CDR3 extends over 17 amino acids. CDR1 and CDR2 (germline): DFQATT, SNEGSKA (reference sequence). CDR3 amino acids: CSARRQGGLTSGNEQYF. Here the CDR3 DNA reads TGCAGTGCTAGACGACAGGGGGGCCTGACTAGCGGGAACGAGCAGTACTTC.

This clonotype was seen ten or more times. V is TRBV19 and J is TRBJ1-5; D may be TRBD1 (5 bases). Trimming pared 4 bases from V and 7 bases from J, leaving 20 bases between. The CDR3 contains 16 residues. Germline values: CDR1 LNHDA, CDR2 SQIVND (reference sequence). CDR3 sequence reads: CASSTPERGEGQPQHF. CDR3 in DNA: TGTGCCAGTAGTACACCCGAGAGGGGAGAAGGACAGCCCCAGCATTTT. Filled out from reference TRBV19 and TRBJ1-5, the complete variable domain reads DGGITQSPKYLFRKEGQNVTLSCEQNLNHDAMYWYRQDPGQGLRLIYYSQIVNDFQKGDIAEGYSVSREKKESFPLTVTSAQKNPTAFYLCASSTPERGEGQPQHFGDGTRLSIL.

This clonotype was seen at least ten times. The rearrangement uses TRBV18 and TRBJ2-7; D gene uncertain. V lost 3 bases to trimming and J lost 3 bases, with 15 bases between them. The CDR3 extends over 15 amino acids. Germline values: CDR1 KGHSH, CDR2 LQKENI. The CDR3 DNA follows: TGTGCCAGCTCACCGACGGACCGGCTGGGCTACGAGCAGTACTTC. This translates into CASSPTDRLGYEQYF.

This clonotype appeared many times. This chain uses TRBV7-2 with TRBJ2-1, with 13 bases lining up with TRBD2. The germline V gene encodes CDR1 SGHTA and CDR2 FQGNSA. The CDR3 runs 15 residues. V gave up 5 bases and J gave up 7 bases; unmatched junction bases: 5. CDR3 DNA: TGTGCCAGCAGCCGACTAGCGGGAGGTTGGAATGAGCAGTTCTTC. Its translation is CASSRLAGGWNEQFF.

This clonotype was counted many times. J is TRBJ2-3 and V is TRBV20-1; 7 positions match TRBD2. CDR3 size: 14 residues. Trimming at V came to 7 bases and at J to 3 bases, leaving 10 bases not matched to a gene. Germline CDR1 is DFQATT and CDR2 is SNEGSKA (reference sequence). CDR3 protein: CSVNPGGRTDTQYF. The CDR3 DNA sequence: TGCAGTGTTAACCCGGGAGGTAGGACAGATACGCAGTATTTT.

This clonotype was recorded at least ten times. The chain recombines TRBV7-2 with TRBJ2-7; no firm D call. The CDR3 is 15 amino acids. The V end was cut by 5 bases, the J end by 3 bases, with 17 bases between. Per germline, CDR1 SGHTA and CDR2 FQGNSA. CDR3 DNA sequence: TGTGCCAGCAGCCCCATGGGAATCTGGGACTACGAGCAGTACTTC. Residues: CASSPMGIWDYEQYF.

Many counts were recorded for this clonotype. The CDR3 DNA follows: TGTGCCTGGAGGGCGGCGGGGGGCAGACTCGAGCAGTACTTC. It yields the protein CAWRAAGGRLEQYF. The chain couples TRBV30 to TRBJ2-7; TRBD2 agrees at 8 bases. Trimming cost V 3 bases and J 6 bases; bases outside gene matches: 10. Germline CDR1 reads GTSNPN; CDR2 reads SVGIG (reference sequence). This CDR3 region has 14 residues.

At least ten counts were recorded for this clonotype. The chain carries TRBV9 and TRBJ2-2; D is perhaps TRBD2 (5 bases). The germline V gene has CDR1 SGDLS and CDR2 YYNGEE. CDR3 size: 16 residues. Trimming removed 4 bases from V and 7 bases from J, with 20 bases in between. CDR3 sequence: CASSTKLGAGDGELFF. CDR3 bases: TGTGCCAGCAGCACCAAACTAGGAGCTGGGGACGGGGAGCTGTTTTTT.

CDR3 sequence: CASWDLTDTQYF. For the CDR3, the DNA is TGCGCCAGCTGGGACCTCACAGATACGCAGTATTTT. J is TRBJ2-3 and V is TRBV5-1; either TRBD1 or TRBD2 may fit D (5 bases each). CDR1 is SGHRS, CDR2 YFSETQ, per germline. The ends were cut back, 7 bases at V and 2 bases at J, with 8 bases in the middle. The CDR3 consists of 12 residues.

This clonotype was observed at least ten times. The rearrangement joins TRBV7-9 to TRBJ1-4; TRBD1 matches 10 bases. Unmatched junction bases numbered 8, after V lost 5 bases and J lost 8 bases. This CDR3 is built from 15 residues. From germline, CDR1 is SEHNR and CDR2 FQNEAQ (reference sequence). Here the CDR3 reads CASSLRTGGDEKLFF. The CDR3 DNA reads TGTGCCAGCAGCCTAAGGACAGGGGGTGACGAAAAACTGTTTTTT.

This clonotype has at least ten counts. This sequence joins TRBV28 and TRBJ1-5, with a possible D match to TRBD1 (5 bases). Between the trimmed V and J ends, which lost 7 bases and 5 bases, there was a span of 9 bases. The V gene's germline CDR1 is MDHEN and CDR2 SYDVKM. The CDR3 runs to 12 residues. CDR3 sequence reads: CASIGGDQPQHF. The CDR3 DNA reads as TGTGCCAGCATAGGAGGGGATCAGCCCCAGCATTTT.